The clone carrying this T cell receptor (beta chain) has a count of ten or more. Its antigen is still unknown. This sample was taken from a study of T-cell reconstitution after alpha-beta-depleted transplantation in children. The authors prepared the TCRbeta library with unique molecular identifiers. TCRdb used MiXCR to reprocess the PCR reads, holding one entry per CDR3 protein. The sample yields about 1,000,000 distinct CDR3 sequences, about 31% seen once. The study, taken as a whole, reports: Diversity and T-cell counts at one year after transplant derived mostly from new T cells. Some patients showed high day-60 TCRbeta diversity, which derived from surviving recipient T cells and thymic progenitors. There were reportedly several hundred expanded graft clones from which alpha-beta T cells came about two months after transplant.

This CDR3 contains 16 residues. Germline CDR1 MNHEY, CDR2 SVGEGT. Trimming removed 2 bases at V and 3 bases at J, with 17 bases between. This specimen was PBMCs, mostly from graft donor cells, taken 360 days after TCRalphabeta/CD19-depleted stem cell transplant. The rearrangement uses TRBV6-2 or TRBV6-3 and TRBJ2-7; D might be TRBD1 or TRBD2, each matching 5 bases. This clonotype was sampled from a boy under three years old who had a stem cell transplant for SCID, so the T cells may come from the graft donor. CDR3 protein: CASSYGPYGAYYEQYF. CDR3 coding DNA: TGTGCCAGCAGTTACGGCCCTTACGGGGCTTACTACGAGCAGTACTTC.